These 16 T cell receptor beta chains were all obtained from the same sample, sequenced in a study of regulatory T cells in long-lasting Graves disease. Construction of the TCR beta libraries employed iRepertoire HTBI primers in conjunction with Arm-PCR of CDR3 regions. TCRdb passed the multiplex PCR reads through MiXCR, listing each CDR3 protein once. The sample yields about 660,000 distinct CDR3 sequences, 25% to 35% seen once. Time point described: persistent/refractory GD, antithyroid drugs over 5 years with positive TRAb. Scientists built the TCR library using RNA that was extracted from PBMCs. Sequenced here: peripheral blood mononuclear cells (PBMCs), sampled when the disease was refractory, from a patient treated with antithyroid drugs. The source is a female donor with Graves disease.

This chain uses TRBV7-3 with TRBJ1-2, with 7 bases lining up with TRBD1. The CDR3 runs 15 residues. CDR1 and CDR2 (germline): SGHTA, FQGTGA. The junction had 9 bases not matched to a gene; V was cut back by 2 bases and J by 6 bases. The CDR3 DNA follows: TGTGCCAGCAGCTTAGGCTTCGGACAGGTCGATGGCTACACCTTC. Amino acid sequence: CASSLGFGQVDGYTF.

This clonotype was recorded a few times. The genes are TRBV25-1 and TRBJ1-2; D unresolved. This CDR3 region has 14 residues. The V end was cut by 6 bases, the J end by 4 bases, with 15 bases between. From germline, CDR1 is MGHDK and CDR2 SYGVNS. CDR3 coding DNA: TGTGCCAGCAGGATGGACGGAGCCTCCTATGGCTACACCTTC. This encodes CASRMDGASYGYTF.

The chain uses TRBV27 and TRBJ2-2; D uncertain. The CDR3 is 14 amino acids. Germline CDR1 and CDR2: MNHEY and SMNVEV (reference sequence). Trimming left V 6 bases short and J 6 bases short, with 14 bases between. The CDR3 here is CASSSILRSGELFF. CDR3 coding DNA: TGTGCCAGCAGCTCCATCCTTCGTTCCGGGGAGCTGTTTTTT.

V usage is TRBV27 and J usage is TRBJ1-1, with D perhaps TRBD1 (6 bases). CDR3 size: 15 residues. V lost 8 bases, J lost 0 bases, and 16 bases lay in between. Germline V CDR1 and CDR2: MNHEY, SMNVEV (reference sequence). The CDR3 nucleotides are TGTGCCAGCGTGAAGACAGGCACCATGAACACTGAAGCTTTCTTT. Protein product: CASVKTGTMNTEAFF.

The gene calls are TRBV3-1 and TRBJ1-1, with D possibly TRBD1 on 6 matching bases. This CDR3 contains 15 residues. With 1 base removed from V and 1 base from J, the gap between germline ends came to 10 bases. Per the germline V gene, CDR1 is LGHDT and CDR2 is YNNKEL (reference sequence). The CDR3 nucleotides read TGTGCCAGCAGCCAAGTCTGGACAGCGAACACTGAAGCTTTCTTT. It encodes CASSQVWTANTEAFF.

This rearrangement joins TRBV12-3 or TRBV12-4 to TRBJ2-1; 7 nucleotides agree with TRBD2. The CDR3 runs 13 residues. Germline trimming cut 6 bases from V and 10 bases from J; bases unmatched to any gene: 9. The DNA for the CDR3 is TGTGCCAGCAGCCTTACTAGCGAGGGGGAGCAGTTCTTC. This sequence encodes CASSLTSEGEQFF.

This clonotype has a count of ten or more. V and J are TRBV5-1 and TRBJ2-7; perhaps D is TRBD1 or TRBD2 (5 bases each). Deletions cut 0 bases from V and 7 bases from J, with 17 bases between. This CDR3 contains 15 residues. Germline V gene sequence: CDR1 SGHRS, CDR2 YFSETQ. CDR3 DNA: TGCGCCAGCAGCTTGGATGTGGGGACGTTGTTTGAGCAGTACTTC. Translating it yields CASSLDVGTLFEQYF.

This clonotype was picked up many times. The chain combines TRBV28 with TRBJ2-1; D may be TRBD2 (6 bases). V was pared by 6 bases and J by 3 bases, with 9 bases between. There are 13 residues in the CDR3. Germline V gene data show CDR1 as MDHEN and CDR2 as SYDVKM. In DNA, the CDR3 is TGTGCCAGCAGGGCTAGCGTCTACAATGAGCAGTTCTTC. This translates into CASRASVYNEQFF.

The genes are TRBV12-3 or TRBV12-4 and TRBJ2-7; D possibly matches TRBD1 or TRBD2 (7 bases each). Between the trimmed V and J ends, which lost 6 bases and 7 bases, there was a span of 31 bases. The CDR3 has 18 amino acids. CDR3 nucleotide sequence: TGTGCCAGCAGCCAAGGGGACAGAAGACTAGCCCGACCGGGAGAGCAGTACTTC. This encodes CASSQGDRRLARPGEQYF.

Comments on this clonotype: A read error may be the cause here, since a much bigger clone is one base away. The V and J genes are TRBV2 and TRBJ2-5, with TRBD2 matching 9 bases. V was pared by 6 bases and J by 1 base, with 3 bases of the junction left unmatched. The CDR3 is 14 residues long. CDR1 is SNHLY and CDR2 is FYNNEI in the germline V gene. CDR3 nucleotide sequence: TGTGCCAGCAGCCTAGCGGGATGCCAAGAGACCCAGTACTTC. Its protein product is CASSLAGCQETQYF.

This chain links TRBV5-1 with TRBJ2-7; no clear D. Germline-derived CDR1 and CDR2 are SGHRS and YFSETQ. V was cut by 2 bases and J by 4 bases, with 16 bases left in between. The CDR3 is 15 residues long. CDR3 sequence reads: CASSFNKARIYEQYF. As DNA, the CDR3 is TGCGCCAGCAGCTTTAACAAGGCCAGAATATACGAGCAGTACTTC. Combining the CDR3 with reference TRBV5-1 and TRBJ2-7 gives the whole variable domain KAGVTQTPRYLIKTRGQQVTLSCSPISGHRSVSWYQQTPGQGLQFLFEYFSETQRNKGNFPGRFSGRQFSNSRSEMNVSTLELGDSALYLCASSFNKARIYEQYFGPGTRLTVT.

The gene calls are TRBV7-2 and TRBJ1-4; possibly TRBD1 for D (5 bases). V lost 0 bases, J lost 8 bases, and 13 bases lay in between. Germline V gene sequence: CDR1 SGHTA, CDR2 FQGNSA. The CDR3 runs 15 residues. The DNA of the CDR3 is TGTGCCAGCAGCTTAGCATCCAGGGTTGTCGAAAAACTGTTTTTT. This sequence encodes CASSLASRVVEKLFF.

This clonotype was observed a few times. The gene calls are TRBV2 and TRBJ1-5; tentatively, D is TRBD1 (6 bases). Trimming removed 4 bases at V and 4 bases at J, with 11 bases between. In germline, CDR1 is SNHLY, CDR2 FYNNEI. The CDR3 has 14 amino acids. CDR3 bases: TGTGCCAGCAGTGGGAACAGGGTAAATCAGCCCCAGCATTTT. It translates to CASSGNRVNQPQHF.

This clonotype was counted between two and nine times. This rearrangement joins TRBV5-1 to TRBJ1-1; tentative D call: TRBD1 (5 bases). This CDR3 is 16 amino acids long. In germline, CDR1 is SGHRS, CDR2 YFSETQ. Between the trimmed V and J ends, which lost 2 bases and 3 bases, there was a span of 17 bases. This chain's CDR3 is CASSLERQLRDTEAFF. CDR3 DNA sequence: TGCGCCAGCAGCTTAGAGCGACAGCTCAGGGACACTGAAGCTTTCTTT.

V and J are TRBV4-1 and TRBJ1-5, with D unresolved. V lost 4 bases, J lost 7 bases, and 14 bases lay in between. The CDR3 consists of 14 residues. From germline, CDR1 is MGHRA and CDR2 YSYEKL. The CDR3 coding sequence is TGCGCCAGCAGCCTTCGATCCGACTCCCAGCCCCAGCATTTT. This codes for CASSLRSDSQPQHF.

This chain links TRBV7-3 with TRBJ2-7; 9 bases line up with TRBD2. CDR1 is SGHTA, CDR2 FQGTGA, per germline. V lost 8 bases, J lost 5 bases, and 4 bases stayed unmatched. The length of the CDR3 is 12 residues. The CDR3 sequence is CASVLAGDEQYF. Here the CDR3 DNA reads TGTGCCAGCGTGTTAGCGGGAGACGAGCAGTACTTC.